Each of the 15 T cell receptor beta chains below was sequenced from the same sample in a study of T cell responses to AZD1222 COVID-19 vaccine. Some clones are missing from TCRdb's copy, which holds only in-frame ones; the method was immunoSEQ multiplex PCR. Counted here are 120,000 or so clones, 92% occurring once; the ten biggest clones make up 0.85% to 1.3%. The source was peripheral blood, collected on day 0 of AZD1222 vaccination. These receptors were taken from an adult in good health.

The rearrangement joins TRBV7-9 to TRBJ1-6; no definite D call. V lost 5 bases, J lost 8 bases, and 10 bases lay in between. Germline V gene lookup returns CDR1 SEHNR and CDR2 FQNEAQ (reference sequence). This CDR3 contains 13 residues. The CDR3 sequence: CASSPNGDSPLHF. CDR3 coding DNA: TGTGCCAGCAGCCCTAACGGGGATTCACCCCTCCACTTT.

The V gene is TRBV24-1, the J gene TRBJ2-1; D might be TRBD2 (6 bases). Deletions cut 6 bases from V and 6 bases from J, with 14 bases between. Germline V CDR1 and CDR2: KGHDR, SFDVKD. The CDR3 is 14 residues long. The CDR3 is CATSKSAGTNEQFF. The DNA for the CDR3 is TGTGCCACCAGTAAGTCGGCGGGAACCAATGAGCAGTTCTTC.

V usage is TRBV10-2 and J usage is TRBJ1-5; no clear D gene. The length of the CDR3 is 12 residues. Germline CDR1 is WSHSY and CDR2 is SAAADI. V dropped 7 bases and J dropped 2 bases, with 6 bases sitting between them. CDR3 amino acids: CASTEGNQPQHF. CDR3 DNA: TGCGCCAGCACGGAGGGCAATCAGCCCCAGCATTTT.

This clone has a single count. The CDR3 DNA sequence: TGCGCCAGCAGCTTGCAGGGCGGCGAGCAGTACTTC. It encodes CASSLQGGEQYF. The rearrangement joins TRBV5-1 to TRBJ2-7; TRBD1 might be the D (5 bases). The V end lost 1 base, the J end lost 6 bases, and 8 bases lay between the germline ends. This CDR3 is 12 amino acids long. The germline CDR1 and CDR2 sequences are SGHRS and YFSETQ.

The chain joins TRBV12-5 to TRBJ2-2; D gene unclear. From germline, CDR1 is LGHNT and CDR2 FRNRAP. Trimming cost V 0 bases and J 2 bases, with 13 bases left between them. CDR3 size: 17 residues. This CDR3 reads CASGLVPLPNNTGELFF. As DNA, the CDR3 is TGTGCTAGTGGTTTGGTCCCTCTACCTAATAACACCGGGGAGCTGTTTTTT. The full variable domain, rest sourced from reference TRBV12-5 and TRBJ2-2, is DARVTQTPRHKVTEMGQEVTMRCQPILGHNTVFWYRQTMMQGLELLAYFRNRAPLDDSGMPKDRFSAEMPDATLATLKIQPSEPRDSAVYFCASGLVPLPNNTGELFFGEGSRLTVL.

The V gene is TRBV19, the J gene TRBJ1-4; the D gene is possibly TRBD1 (5 bases). Trimming cost V 2 bases and J 3 bases, with 10 bases left between them. This CDR3 spans 15 amino acids. CDR1 is LNHDA, CDR2 SQIVND, per germline (reference sequence). CDR3 amino acids: CASSILGGPNEKLFF. DNA for the CDR3: TGTGCCAGTAGTATATTGGGGGGTCCTAATGAAAAACTGTTTTTT.

The J gene is TRBJ2-4, the V gene TRBV29-1; 11 nucleotides align to TRBD1. Germline loops: CDR1 SQVTM, CDR2 ANQGSEA. The CDR3 is 15 residues long. Trimming removed 6 bases from V and 2 bases from J; junction bases left unmatched: 6. The CDR3 loop reads CSVPGTGGSKNIQYF. The CDR3 DNA sequence: TGCAGCGTCCCCGGGACAGGGGGATCCAAAAACATTCAGTACTTC.

The chain employs TRBV18 and TRBJ2-1, with D maybe TRBD2 (7 bases). Germline loops: CDR1 KGHSH, CDR2 LQKENI. Trimming cost V 2 bases and J 7 bases, with 12 bases left between them. CDR3 length: 14 residues. The CDR3 sequence: CASSPIRGGNEQFF. CDR3 in DNA: TGTGCCAGCTCACCAATTAGGGGGGGGAATGAGCAGTTCTTC.

The V call is TRBV10-3, the J call TRBJ1-4; 9 nucleotides line up with TRBD1. This CDR3 has 18 amino acids. The ends lost 6 bases at V and 0 bases at J; junction bases unmatched: 11. In germline, CDR1 is ENHRY, CDR2 SYGVKD. The CDR3 sequence: CAIRAGTGPNATNEKLFF. The CDR3 DNA reads TGTGCCATCAGAGCCGGGACAGGGCCTAATGCAACTAATGAAAAACTGTTTTTT.

The chain combines TRBV28 with TRBJ1-1; tentatively, D is TRBD1 (5 bases). Germline V gene sequence: CDR1 MDHEN, CDR2 SYDVKM. CDR3 length: 14 amino acids. V lost 7 bases and J 5 bases, leaving 17 bases between the germline ends. CDR3 protein: CASIEAGPVTEAFF. DNA of the CDR3: TGTGCCAGCATAGAGGCAGGGCCGGTGACTGAAGCTTTCTTT.

This clone was seen more than once but under ten times. The chain employs TRBV6-5 and TRBJ1-4; D is perhaps TRBD1 (6 bases). Trimming cost V 6 bases and J 10 bases, with 15 bases left between them. The CDR3 loop spans 13 amino acids. Germline CDR1 reads MNHEY; CDR2 reads SVGAGI. The CDR3 region is CASRLGGKGKLFF. CDR3 sequence (DNA): TGTGCCAGCAGGTTGGGGGGCAAGGGAAAACTGTTTTTT.

The chain is built from TRBV27 and TRBJ1-2, with D perhaps matching TRBD1 (5 bases). Germline V gives CDR1 MNHEY, CDR2 SMNVEV (reference sequence). The V gene lost 5 bases and the J gene lost 4 bases, with 14 bases spanning the gap. The CDR3 loop spans 14 amino acids. This CDR3 is CASSTGGLPYGYTF. The CDR3 DNA reads TGTGCCAGCAGTACGGGGGGGTTACCCTATGGCTACACCTTC.

V is TRBV6-5 and J is TRBJ1-2, with TRBD1 matching 8 bases. Trimming took 2 bases from V and 6 from J; bases not matched to a gene: 8. The CDR3 consists of 15 residues. Germline CDR1 and CDR2: MNHEY and SVGAGI. The CDR3 is CASSYGTGGLDGYTF. CDR3 sequence (DNA): TGTGCCAGCAGTTACGGCACAGGGGGTTTGGATGGCTACACCTTC.

The chain links TRBV18 to TRBJ1-3; D remains ambiguous. The CDR3 sequence is 15 residues long. Germline-derived CDR1 and CDR2 are KGHSH and LQKENI. Trimming removed 3 bases at V and 2 bases at J, with 11 bases between. Here the CDR3 reads CASSPSKVPGNTIYF. The CDR3 bases are TGTGCCAGCTCACCGTCAAAGGTACCTGGAAACACCATATATTTT.

There are a few counts of this clone. The rearrangement links TRBV14 to TRBJ1-1; D might be TRBD1 (5 bases). Germline-derived CDR1 and CDR2 are SGHDN and FVKESK. This CDR3 spans 14 amino acids. Between the trimmed V and J ends, which lost 2 bases and 4 bases, there was a span of 11 bases. CDR3: CASSQSVTGTEAFF. The CDR3 DNA sequence: TGTGCCAGCAGCCAATCAGTTACAGGCACTGAAGCTTTCTTT.